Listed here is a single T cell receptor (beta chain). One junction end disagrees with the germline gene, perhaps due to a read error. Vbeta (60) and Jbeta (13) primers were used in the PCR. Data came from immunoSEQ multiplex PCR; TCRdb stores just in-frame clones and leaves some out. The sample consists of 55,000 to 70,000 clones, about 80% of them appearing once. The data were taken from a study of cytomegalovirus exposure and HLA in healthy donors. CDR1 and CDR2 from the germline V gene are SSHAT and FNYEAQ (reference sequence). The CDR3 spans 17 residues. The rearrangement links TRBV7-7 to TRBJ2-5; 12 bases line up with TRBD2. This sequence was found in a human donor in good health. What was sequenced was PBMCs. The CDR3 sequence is CASSFAPLAGGQETQYF. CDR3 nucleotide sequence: TGTGCTAGCAGCTTCGCCCCGCTAGCGGGGGGGCAAGAGACCCAGTACTTC.